The T cell receptor beta chain described here comes from a study of long-term antiretroviral therapy in people with HIV. In this sample, this clone turned up once. Its antigen is unidentified. Before DNA extraction, about 0.85-10 million cryopreserved PBMC were held in the samples. Study-level results: Unavailable data included ART adherence, viral resistance and therapy changes (switches in treatment). Those clones which expanded before ART made up the dominant part of the repertoire at all time points. Post-ART, diversity grew, though it stayed under transplant donor control levels.

Germline-derived CDR1 and CDR2 are LGHNA and YSLEER. The CDR3 is 16 residues long. With V trimmed by 0 bases and J by 5 bases, 7 bases remained unmatched. Investigators performed immunoSEQ version v3.0 at survey level. TCRdb's table, derived via immunoSEQ multiplex PCR, lists solely in-frame clones and lacks some. The repertoire holds 25,000 to 30,000 clones, with roughly 96% as singletons. This sequence joins TRBV4-3 and TRBJ2-5, with 9 bases matching TRBD1. The source material was unsorted PBMCs, sampled 5.3 years after starting antiretroviral therapy. This receptor was identified in a man aged 25 to 40 with HIV. CDR3 nucleotide sequence: TGCGCCAGCAGCCAAGATCTCCGGACAGGGGAGGAGACCCAGTACTTC. It encodes CASSQDLRTGEETQYF.